This T cell receptor (beta chain) was documented in a study of cytomegalovirus exposure and HLA in healthy donors. General study results and limits: Among TCR beta chains, those listed as cytomegalovirus-associated numbered over 150.

CDR1 and CDR2 from the germline V gene are SNHLY and FYNNEI. The V gene lost 4 bases and the J gene lost 6 bases, with 13 bases spanning the gap. The CDR3 length is 13 residues. To note about this clone: Its antigen remains unknown.

With 60 Vbeta and 13 Jbeta primers, the PCR was carried out. The protocol was immunoSEQ multiplex PCR, while the TCRdb copy is restricted to in-frame clones and leaves out a portion. The data hold about 150,000 clones, with 85% observed a single time. All the people who gave samples were healthy bone marrow donors. The chain is built from TRBV2 and TRBJ2-7; TRBD2 might be the D (6 bases). The source material was PBMCs. The TCR was taken from a woman aged 18-35 years in good health and CMV-seronegative. CDR3 DNA sequence: TGTGCCAGCAGTGGTGGAGGGCCTCGCGAGCAGTACTTC. It specifies CASSGGGPREQYF.